Presented here are 30 T cell receptor beta chains from one specimen sequenced in a study of blood T cell repertoires in COVID-19. Repertoires were generated with immunoSEQ multiplex PCR, while TCRdb's copy carries only in-frame clones and drops some. This table has fewer than 200,000 clones, under 90% appearing once. The sample consisted of peripheral blood. The receptors come from a woman older than 75 with acute or convalescent COVID-19.

V and J are TRBV6-2 or TRBV6-3 and TRBJ2-7; 10 nucleotides line up with TRBD2. The junction had 4 bases not matched to a gene; V was cut back by 6 bases and J by 2 bases. CDR1 and CDR2 from the germline V gene are MNHEY and SVGEGT. The CDR3 runs to 14 residues. CDR3 bases: TGTGCCAGCAGACCTAGCGGGAGCGCCTACGAGCAGTACTTC. Its protein is CASRPSGSAYEQYF.

This clone showed up just a few times. DNA for the CDR3: TGTGCCAGCAGCTTAAACACAGGGCTTAGCAATCAGCCCCAGCATTTT. This codes for CASSLNTGLSNQPQHF. The V and J genes are TRBV7-8 and TRBJ1-5; D is perhaps TRBD1 (6 bases). Germline V lookup: CDR1 SGHVS, CDR2 FQNEAQ. The CDR3 totals 16 residues. Trimming took off 2 bases at V and 0 bases at J, with 11 bases between the two ends.

The CDR3 spells CASSLYGQGRAEAFF. CDR3 nucleotides: TGTGCCAGCAGTTTATACGGACAGGGACGCGCTGAAGCTTTCTTT. This chain connects TRBV28 to TRBJ1-1; 8 bases are a match to TRBD1. Losses at the gene ends were 1 base for V and 6 bases for J; bases not matched to a gene: 7. The CDR3 is 15 amino acids. Germline lookup yields CDR1 MDHEN and CDR2 SYDVKM.

This sequence joins TRBV2 and TRBJ2-1, with 15 bases that match TRBD2. Losses at the gene ends were 5 bases for V and 9 bases for J; bases not matched to a gene: 8. The CDR3 runs 16 residues. Germline V gene lookup returns CDR1 SNHLY and CDR2 FYNNEI. The CDR3 nucleotides read TGTGCCAGCAGTCCTAGGACTAGCGGGGGGGCCAGTGAGCAGTTCTTC. Residues: CASSPRTSGGASEQFF.

This chain uses TRBV11-2 with TRBJ2-1, with a tentative D call TRBD2 (6 bases). The CDR3 covers 15 residues. Trimming removed 5 bases at V and 3 bases at J, with 14 bases between. Germline V gives CDR1 SGHAT, CDR2 FQNNGV. The CDR3 spells CASSRPSGDYNEQFF. CDR3 bases: TGTGCCAGCAGCCGGCCCTCGGGAGACTACAATGAGCAGTTCTTC.

The genes are TRBV19 and TRBJ2-7, with D perhaps matching TRBD2 (7 bases). Deletions cut 7 bases from V and 2 bases from J, with 15 bases between. CDR3 size: 14 residues. The germline V gene has CDR1 LNHDA and CDR2 SQIVND (reference sequence). CDR3 amino acids: CASTQGRGTYEQYF. CDR3 nucleotide sequence: TGTGCCAGTACTCAGGGGAGGGGAACCTACGAGCAGTACTTC.

The chain joins TRBV18 to TRBJ2-7; 7 bases match TRBD1. Looked up from germline, CDR1 is KGHSH and CDR2 is LQKENI. V dropped 3 bases and J dropped 5; count of bases not matched to a gene: 7. The CDR3 contains 14 residues. DNA of the CDR3: TGTGCCAGCTCACCCCGGCAGGGGGACAACGAGCAGTACTTC. It encodes CASSPRQGDNEQYF.

This clone was counted only a few times. The sample contains more than one DNA sequence encoding this CDR3. This chain joins TRBV7-2 and TRBJ2-6; 7 nucleotides match TRBD1. The V gene's germline CDR1 is SGHTA and CDR2 FQGNSA. With V trimmed by 2 bases and J by 3 bases, 4 bases remained unmatched. The CDR3 length is 16 residues. The CDR3 DNA reads as TGTGCCAGCAGCTTACAGGGGGTAGGTGGGGCCAACGTCCTGACTTTC. It is translated as CASSLQGVGGANVLTF.

V usage is TRBV2 and J usage is TRBJ2-1; D possibly corresponds to TRBD1 (5 bases). Germline assignment: CDR1 SNHLY and CDR2 FYNNEI. Trimming took off 0 bases at V and 5 bases at J, with 11 bases between the two ends. This CDR3 is built from 15 residues. The CDR3 region is CASSEARQGNNEQFF. CDR3 DNA: TGTGCCAGCAGTGAAGCGCGCCAGGGTAACAATGAGCAGTTCTTC.

The V and J genes are TRBV7-8 and TRBJ1-5; 7 bases are a match to TRBD1. Germline trimming cut 3 bases from V and 4 bases from J; bases unmatched to any gene: 6. Germline assignment: CDR1 SGHVS and CDR2 FQNEAQ. CDR3 size: 15 residues. The CDR3 reads CASSLRDRENQPQHF. The CDR3 bases are TGTGCCAGCAGCTTGAGAGACAGGGAGAATCAGCCCCAGCATTTT.

The V and J genes are TRBV10-1 and TRBJ1-1; D uncertain. The V end lost 6 bases, the J end lost 3 bases, and 11 bases lay between the germline ends. The CDR3 contains 13 residues. Germline values: CDR1 WNHNN, CDR2 SYGVQD (reference sequence). CDR3 residues: CASSKLRDTEAFF. CDR3 coding DNA: TGCGCCAGCAGCAAACTGAGGGACACTGAAGCTTTCTTT.

The gene calls are TRBV2 and TRBJ2-2; TRBD2 matches at 10 bases. V shed 2 bases and J 6 bases; nucleotides not matched to a gene: 3. From germline, CDR1 is SNHLY and CDR2 FYNNEI. The CDR3 length is 15 residues. CDR3 coding DNA: TGTGCCAGCAGTGAACGAGCGGGGGGGCCCGGGGAGCTGTTTTTT. Translated, it gives CASSERAGGPGELFF.

The V call is TRBV6-5, the J call TRBJ2-1; 10 bases are a match to TRBD2. With 6 bases clipped from V and 4 bases from J, the junction kept 6 bases outside the gene matches. This CDR3 is built from 15 residues. From germline, CDR1 is MNHEY and CDR2 SVGAGI. CDR3 sequence reads: CASRALAGAYNEQFF. The CDR3 DNA is TGTGCCAGCAGGGCCCTAGCGGGGGCATACAATGAGCAGTTCTTC.

This chain connects TRBV7-9 to TRBJ1-2; 7 bases are a match to TRBD1. This CDR3 has 14 amino acids. Germline CDR1 is SEHNR and CDR2 is FQNEAQ (reference sequence). V trimming: 7 bases; J trimming: 2 bases; junction bases outside the gene matches: 7. The CDR3 nucleotides are TGTGCCAGCACAACTCAGACAGGGAACTATGGCTACACCTTC. Amino acids: CASTTQTGNYGYTF.

The chain links TRBV10-3 to TRBJ1-3, with D hard to call. In germline, CDR1 is ENHRY, CDR2 SYGVKD. The CDR3 is made up of 14 amino acids. The germline V and J ends were trimmed by 3 bases and 4 bases, with 10 bases remaining between them. The CDR3 protein is CAISDARFGNTIYF. The CDR3 DNA reads TGTGCCATCAGTGATGCCCGGTTCGGAAACACCATATATTTT.

CDR3 nucleotides: TGTGCCAGCAGCTTAGTCGCGGGACAGTACCAAGAGACCCAGTACTTC. Translation: CASSLVAGQYQETQYF. This sequence joins TRBV11-1 and TRBJ2-5; perhaps TRBD1 as D (7 bases). Trimming removed 1 base from V and 0 bases from J, with 12 bases in between. Germline CDR1 is SGHAT and CDR2 is FQDESV (reference sequence). The CDR3 has 16 residues. Together with reference TRBV11-1 and TRBJ2-5, the CDR3 gives the full variable domain: EAEVAQSPRYKITEKSQAVAFWCDPISGHATLYWYRQILGQGPELLVQFQDESVVDDSQLPKDRFSAERLKGVDSTLKIQPAELGDSAMYLCASSLVAGQYQETQYFGPGTRLLVL.

The gene calls are TRBV14 and TRBJ1-6, with TRBD1 matching over 7 bases. The CDR3 length is 15 residues. Germline V gene lookup returns CDR1 SGHDN and CDR2 FVKESK. Losses at the gene ends were 6 bases for V and 6 bases for J; bases not matched to a gene: 8. In DNA, the CDR3 is TGTGCCAGCAGGCGCTCAGGGACAGTTAATTCACCCCTCCACTTT. Its translation: CASRRSGTVNSPLHF.

The chain joins TRBV7-2 to TRBJ2-5; tentative D call: TRBD1 (5 bases). V lost 8 bases, J lost 0 bases, and 7 bases lay in between. Germline assignment: CDR1 SGHTA and CDR2 FQGNSA. The CDR3 extends over 12 amino acids. CDR3 nucleotide sequence: TGTGCCAGCGGGGCTTACCAAGAGACCCAGTACTTC. Translation gives CASGAYQETQYF. Variable domain in full (rest from reference TRBV7-2 and TRBJ2-5): GAGVSQSPSNKVTEKGKDVELRCDPISGHTALYWYRQSLGQGLEFLIYFQGNSAPDKSGLPSDRFSAERTGGSVSTLTIQRTQQEDSAVYLCASGAYQETQYFGPGTRLLVL.

CDR3 loop: CASSLWQGSQPQHF. CDR3 bases: TGTGCCAGCAGTTTATGGCAGGGAAGTCAGCCCCAGCATTTT. J is TRBJ1-5 and V is TRBV28; TRBD1 might be the D (5 bases). Germline-derived CDR1 and CDR2 are MDHEN and SYDVKM. The CDR3 contains 14 residues. Trimming took off 0 bases at V and 6 bases at J, with 9 bases between the two ends.

The V call is TRBV4-1, the J call TRBJ2-6; D is undetermined. CDR3 length equals 17 residues. From germline, CDR1 is MGHRA and CDR2 YSYEKL. V was cut by 0 bases and J by 4 bases, with 13 bases left in between. CDR3 nucleotide sequence: TGCGCCAGCAGCCAAGAAACACTGAGGTCAGGGGCCAACGTCCTGACTTTC. It is translated as CASSQETLRSGANVLTF.

V usage is TRBV28 and J usage is TRBJ1-2, with TRBD1 identical over 8 bases. Unmatched junction bases numbered 11, after V lost 10 bases and J lost 1 base. From germline, CDR1 is MDHEN and CDR2 SYDVKM. The CDR3 length is 15 residues. CDR3 sequence reads: CATTRDRTYNYGYTF. Written as DNA, the CDR3 is TGTGCCACCACCCGGGACAGGACTTATAACTATGGCTACACCTTC.

The chain employs TRBV20-1 and TRBJ2-1; TRBD1 aligns across 7 bases. Germline lookup yields CDR1 DFQATT and CDR2 SNEGSKA (reference sequence). Unmatched junction bases numbered 5, after V lost 6 bases and J lost 9 bases. The CDR3 has 11 amino acids. The CDR3 sequence: CSANPGGEQFF. CDR3 nucleotide sequence: TGCAGTGCAAACCCAGGGGGTGAGCAGTTCTTC.

The chain has TRBV24-1 and TRBJ2-1, with 11 bases identical to TRBD1. Unmatched junction bases numbered 6, after V lost 6 bases and J lost 6 bases. This CDR3 has 15 residues. Germline V lookup: CDR1 KGHDR, CDR2 SFDVKD. DNA of the CDR3: TGTGCCACCAGTACGGGACAGGGGGGAACCAATGAGCAGTTCTTC. The encoded protein is CATSTGQGGTNEQFF.

This clone was counted between two and nine times. The chain carries TRBV7-2 and TRBJ2-5, with 9 bases that match TRBD1. V was clipped by 5 bases and J by 1 base; unmatched bases: 8. CDR3 size: 16 residues. Per germline, CDR1 SGHTA and CDR2 FQGNSA. DNA for the CDR3: TGTGCCAGCAGCACCCATGGGACAGGGTTCCAAGAGACCCAGTACTTC. Translation gives CASSTHGTGFQETQYF.

This chain joins TRBV6-2 or TRBV6-3 and TRBJ2-1; 9 bases agree with TRBD2. From germline, CDR1 is MNHEY and CDR2 SVGEGT. V dropped 2 bases and J dropped 2; count of bases not matched to a gene: 4. The CDR3 has 16 amino acids. The CDR3 sequence: CASSYGAGGPYNEQFF. The CDR3 bases are TGTGCCAGCAGTTACGGCGCGGGAGGGCCCTACAATGAGCAGTTCTTC.

The V and J genes are TRBV24-1 and TRBJ2-1, with D tentatively TRBD2 (5 bases). The CDR3 spans 14 residues. CDR1 KGHDR and CDR2 SFDVKD come from the germline V gene. Trimming cost V 5 bases and J 4 bases, with 11 bases left between them. The CDR3 reads CATSGAPGYNEQFF. The CDR3 nucleotides are TGTGCCACCAGTGGCGCGCCGGGATACAATGAGCAGTTCTTC.

The chain links TRBV5-1 to TRBJ2-3, with 8 bases aligning to TRBD1. The V and J ends lost 4 bases and 2 bases, in that order; junction bases with no gene match: 6. Germline values: CDR1 SGHRS, CDR2 YFSETQ. CDR3 size: 15 residues. CDR3 sequence: CASSHGDRITDTQYF. The CDR3 DNA is TGCGCCAGCAGCCACGGGGACAGGATCACAGATACGCAGTATTTT.

This chain links TRBV4-1 with TRBJ1-1, with a possible D match to TRBD1 (6 bases). CDR1 and CDR2 (germline): MGHRA, YSYEKL. The ends were cut back, 3 bases at V and 7 bases at J, with 15 bases in the middle. This CDR3 is built from 14 residues. The chain's CDR3 is CASSHNREFGEAFF. CDR3 coding DNA: TGCGCCAGCAGCCATAACAGGGAATTTGGTGAAGCTTTCTTT.

This clone was seen a handful of times. The rearrangement links TRBV14 to TRBJ2-2; 14 bases match TRBD2. This CDR3 spans 18 amino acids. After removal of 3 bases from V and 8 bases from J, the junction contained 11 bases not matched to a gene. Germline V CDR1 and CDR2: SGHDN, FVKESK. CDR3 protein: CASSHRGLAGGSVGELFF. The CDR3 DNA reads as TGTGCCAGCAGCCATAGAGGACTAGCGGGAGGAAGTGTAGGGGAGCTGTTTTTT.

The chain carries TRBV15 and TRBJ1-1; no reliable D call. CDR3 length: 15 residues. Germline values: CDR1 LNHNV, CDR2 YYDKDF (reference sequence). V was cut by 0 bases and J by 10 bases, with 18 bases left in between. The CDR3 region is CATSRDKGAPGGAFF. The CDR3 nucleotides read TGTGCCACCAGCAGAGATAAGGGCGCGCCGGGAGGAGCTTTCTTT.